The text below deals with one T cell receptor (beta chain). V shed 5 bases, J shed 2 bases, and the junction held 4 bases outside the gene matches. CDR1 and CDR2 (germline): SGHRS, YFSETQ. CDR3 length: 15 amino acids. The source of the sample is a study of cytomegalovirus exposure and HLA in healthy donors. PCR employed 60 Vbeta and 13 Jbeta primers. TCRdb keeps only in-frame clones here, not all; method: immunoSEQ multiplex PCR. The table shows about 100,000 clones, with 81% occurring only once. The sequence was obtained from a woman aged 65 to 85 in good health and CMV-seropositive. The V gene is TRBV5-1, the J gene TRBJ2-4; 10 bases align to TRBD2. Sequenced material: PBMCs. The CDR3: CASSSTSGSKNIQYF. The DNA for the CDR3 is TGCGCCAGCAGTTCGACTAGCGGGTCCAAAAACATTCAGTACTTC.